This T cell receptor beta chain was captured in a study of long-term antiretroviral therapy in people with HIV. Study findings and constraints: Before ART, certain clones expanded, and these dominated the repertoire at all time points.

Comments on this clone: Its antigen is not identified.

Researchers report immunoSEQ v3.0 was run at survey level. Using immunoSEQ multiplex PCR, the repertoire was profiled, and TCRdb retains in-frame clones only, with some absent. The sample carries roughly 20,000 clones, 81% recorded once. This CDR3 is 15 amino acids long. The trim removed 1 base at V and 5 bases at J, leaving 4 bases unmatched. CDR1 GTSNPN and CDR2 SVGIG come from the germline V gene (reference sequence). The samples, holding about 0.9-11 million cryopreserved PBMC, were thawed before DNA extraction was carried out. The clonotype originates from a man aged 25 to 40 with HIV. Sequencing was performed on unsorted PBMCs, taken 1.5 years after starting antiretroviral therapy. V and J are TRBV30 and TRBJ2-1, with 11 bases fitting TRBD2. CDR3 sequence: CAWSDGGLADNEQFF. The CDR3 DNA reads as TGTGCCTGGAGTGACGGGGGACTAGCGGACAATGAGCAGTTCTTC.